The next 32 T cell receptor beta chains were all read from a single sample in a study of blood T cell repertoires in COVID-19. This table comes from immunoSEQ multiplex PCR, and its TCRdb copy is limited to in-frame clones, with some not included. The table includes a few hundred thousand clones, 65% to 85% detected once. The material sequenced was peripheral blood. The receptor set was obtained from a woman in her twenties or thirties with COVID-19, enrolled during active disease.

The V and J genes are TRBV5-1 and TRBJ2-1, with 10 bases aligning to TRBD2. Germline V CDR1 and CDR2: SGHRS, YFSETQ. Losses at the gene ends were 1 base for V and 8 bases for J; bases not matched to a gene: 6. There are 15 residues in the CDR3. DNA for the CDR3: TGCGCCAGCAGCTTGAGTCTAGCGGGAGCCCATGAGCAGTTCTTC. It is translated as CASSLSLAGAHEQFF.

This clone was counted only a few times. The rearrangement joins TRBV5-8 to TRBJ1-6; 9 nucleotides align to TRBD1. Germline CDR1 and CDR2: SGHTS and YDEGEE. V lost 4 bases, J lost 6 bases, and 8 bases stayed unmatched. The CDR3 is 16 residues long. CDR3 DNA sequence: TGTGCCAGCAGCCAGGGACAGGGCGGATTTAATTCACCCCTCCACTTT. Protein sequence: CASSQGQGGFNSPLHF.

V usage is TRBV27 and J usage is TRBJ1-4; 8 bases are shared with TRBD1. Trimming removed 3 bases from V and 8 bases from J; junction bases left unmatched: 11. CDR1 and CDR2 (germline): MNHEY, SMNVEV (reference sequence). The CDR3 is made up of 16 amino acids. CDR3 in amino acids: CASSFWRGQGAEKLFF. The CDR3 nucleotides read TGTGCCAGCAGTTTTTGGAGGGGCCAGGGGGCCGAAAAACTGTTTTTT.

The rearrangement uses TRBV4-3 and TRBJ1-2; maybe TRBD1 (6 bases). This CDR3 contains 14 residues. Germline-derived CDR1 and CDR2 are LGHNA and YSLEER. V gave up 4 bases and J gave up 0 bases, with 9 bases separating them. The CDR3 DNA reads as TGCGCCAGCAGCCCCAGGGGTGCTAACTATGGCTACACCTTC. It specifies CASSPRGANYGYTF.

This chain connects TRBV6-4 to TRBJ1-2; 7 positions match TRBD1. Germline CDR1 and CDR2: MRHNA and SNTAGT. J lost 8 bases, V lost 0 bases, and 12 bases had no gene match. CDR3 size: 16 residues. The CDR3 reads CASSDSIGGPRAGYTF. The CDR3 nucleotides read TGTGCCAGCAGTGACTCGATAGGGGGCCCCAGGGCGGGCTACACCTTC.

The rearrangement uses TRBV6-4 and TRBJ1-1, with no clear D. Germline CDR1 is MRHNA and CDR2 is SNTAGT. V was pared by 7 bases and J by 1 base, with 10 bases between. The CDR3 spans 13 residues. The CDR3 loop is CASTLRENTEAFF. CDR3 bases: TGTGCCAGCACCCTCCGGGAGAACACTGAAGCTTTCTTT.

The chain employs TRBV13 and TRBJ2-7; TRBD1 matches 8 bases. V was pared by 4 bases and J by 2 bases, with 7 bases of the junction left unmatched. The length of the CDR3 is 15 residues. The germline CDR1 and CDR2 sequences are PRHDT and FYEKMQ (reference sequence). CDR3 region: CASSSRTGQPYEQYF. CDR3 nucleotides: TGTGCCAGCAGCTCCCGGACAGGGCAACCCTACGAGCAGTACTTC.

This clone was detected only once. This sequence joins TRBV14 and TRBJ1-1, with 8 bases matching TRBD1. Germline CDR1 SGHDN, CDR2 FVKESK. With 2 bases clipped from V and 1 base from J, the junction kept 3 bases outside the gene matches. CDR3 size: 15 residues. The CDR3 DNA reads as TGTGCCAGCAGCCAAAACAGGGGGAGGAACACTGAAGCTTTCTTT. This sequence encodes CASSQNRGRNTEAFF.

This chain links TRBV30 with TRBJ1-4; the D is unclear. The germline CDR1 and CDR2 sequences are GTSNPN and SVGIG (reference sequence). The CDR3 consists of 14 residues. V was trimmed by 3 bases and J by 6 bases, leaving 14 bases between them. The CDR3 protein is CAWRREGLYEKLFF. The CDR3 DNA is TGTGCCTGGAGAAGGGAGGGCTTGTATGAAAAACTGTTTTTT.

V usage is TRBV19 and J usage is TRBJ1-5; a possible D gene is TRBD1 (6 bases). The CDR3 loop spans 15 amino acids. CDR1 and CDR2 from the germline V gene are LNHDA and SQIVND (reference sequence). V was clipped by 6 bases and J by 0 bases, with 12 bases between them. CDR3 in amino acids: CASSRTAYSNQPQHF. Written as DNA, the CDR3 is TGTGCCAGTAGCAGGACAGCTTATAGCAATCAGCCCCAGCATTTT.

V and J are TRBV28 and TRBJ1-2; D may be TRBD1 (5 bases). The CDR3 is 12 amino acids. The germline V gene has CDR1 MDHEN and CDR2 SYDVKM. Trimming removed 7 bases from V and 4 bases from J, with 10 bases in between. CDR3 in amino acids: CASTSGGYGYTF. The CDR3 DNA follows: TGTGCCAGCACCTCCGGGGGCTATGGCTACACCTTC.

The chain recombines TRBV4-3 with TRBJ2-2; TRBD2 agrees at 7 bases. This CDR3 region has 17 residues. The J segment lost 6 bases and the V segment lost 1 base, leaving 11 bases of the junction unmatched. Germline V gene data show CDR1 as LGHNA and CDR2 as YSLEER. CDR3 in amino acids: CASSQAFWWGGAGELFF. The CDR3 DNA reads as TGCGCCAGCAGCCAAGCGTTCTGGTGGGGGGGGGCCGGGGAGCTGTTTTTT.

The rearrangement joins TRBV15 to TRBJ2-3, with D perhaps matching TRBD1 (5 bases). Trimming took off 0 bases at V and 5 bases at J, with 12 bases between the two ends. The V gene's germline CDR1 is LNHNV and CDR2 YYDKDF (reference sequence). The CDR3 totals 15 residues. The CDR3 is CATSRDRQPLDTQYF. DNA of the CDR3: TGTGCCACCAGCAGAGATAGACAGCCTTTAGATACGCAGTATTTT.

The rearrangement joins TRBV29-1 to TRBJ1-1; TRBD1 matches at 7 bases. The CDR3 runs 13 residues. Germline V gene data show CDR1 as SQVTM and CDR2 as ANQGSEA. V dropped 3 bases and J dropped 7; count of bases not matched to a gene: 8. The chain's CDR3 is CSVDGGTGDEAFF. The CDR3 region has the DNA TGCAGCGTTGACGGGGGAACAGGGGATGAAGCTTTCTTT.

V and J are TRBV19 and TRBJ2-4, with 10 nucleotides matching TRBD2. Germline V gene sequence: CDR1 LNHDA, CDR2 SQIVND (reference sequence). The CDR3 totals 17 residues. Trimming took 10 bases from V and 2 from J; bases not matched to a gene: 14. DNA of the CDR3: TGTGCCACCACCACTCGAATAGCGGGAGGATCCAAAAACATTCAGTACTTC. This gives the protein CATTTRIAGGSKNIQYF.

This sequence joins TRBV3-1 (or the pseudogene TRBV3-2) and TRBJ2-2; 9 bases map to TRBD1. Germline V CDR1 and CDR2: LGHDT, YNNKEL (reference sequence). This CDR3 is 15 amino acids long. Trimming took 3 bases from V and 7 from J; bases not matched to a gene: 6. CDR3 DNA: TGTGCCAGCAGCCATCACAGGGGGCAGGGCGGGGAGCTGTTTTTT. Protein: CASSHHRGQGGELFF.

The chain recombines TRBV5-5 with TRBJ1-1; no firm D call. The CDR3 covers 13 residues. Germline CDR1 reads SGHKS; CDR2 reads YYEKEE (reference sequence). The V and J ends lost 0 bases and 3 bases respectively, with 6 bases between them. In nucleotides, the CDR3 is TGTGCCAGCAGCTTGGGGCTCTACACTGAAGCTTTCTTT. The encoded protein is CASSLGLYTEAFF. The full variable domain, its missing parts supplied by reference TRBV5-5 and TRBJ1-1, is DAGVTQSPTHLIKTRGQQVTLRCSPISGHKSVSWYQQVLGQGPQFIFQYYEKEERGRGNFPDRFSARQFPNYSSELNVNALLLGDSALYLCASSLGLYTEAFFGQGTRLTVV.

The CDR3 region is CSADDRGFYGYTF. CDR3 DNA sequence: TGCAGCGCCGACGACAGGGGGTTCTATGGCTACACCTTC. This sequence joins TRBV29-1 and TRBJ1-2; 9 nucleotides line up with TRBD1. Germline V CDR1 and CDR2: SQVTM, ANQGSEA. With V trimmed by 7 bases and J by 4 bases, 7 bases remained unmatched. The CDR3 is 13 residues long.

This clone came up once. Given a much more abundant clone one base away, this may be a read error. Other nucleotide sequences in the sample specify the same CDR3. The chain has TRBV27 and TRBJ2-1, with 7 bases identical to TRBD2. This CDR3 has 17 residues. CDR1 is MNHEY, CDR2 SMNVEV, per germline (reference sequence). For the CDR3, the DNA is TGTGCCAGCAGTTTCACAGGAGGGGAGGGCCGTTACAATGAACAGTTCTTC. This translates into CASSFTGGEGRYNEQFF.

This clone was counted between two and nine times. V usage is TRBV4-1 and J usage is TRBJ2-7, with D maybe TRBD2 (5 bases). Germline lookup yields CDR1 MGHRA and CDR2 YSYEKL. The CDR3 has 14 residues. V dropped 2 bases and J dropped 2 bases, with 10 bases sitting between them. The CDR3 spells CASSQRTEAYEQYF. CDR3 bases: TGCGCCAGCAGCCAACGGACGGAGGCCTACGAGCAGTACTTC.

The V call is TRBV27, the J call TRBJ1-2; 8 bases line up with TRBD1. The trim removed 3 bases at V and 0 bases at J, leaving 3 bases unmatched. This CDR3 is built from 15 residues. Germline V CDR1 and CDR2: MNHEY, SMNVEV (reference sequence). The CDR3 DNA is TGTGCCAGCAGTTTGACAGGGGCCACTAACTATGGCTACACCTTC. This gives the protein CASSLTGATNYGYTF.

The chain links TRBV27 to TRBJ1-3; possible D gene TRBD1, 6 bases. Germline values: CDR1 MNHEY, CDR2 SMNVEV (reference sequence). Trimming took 6 bases from V and 0 from J, leaving 15 bases between them. The CDR3 length is 16 residues. CDR3 sequence reads: CASRPSTGFSGNTIYF. For the CDR3, the DNA is TGTGCCAGCAGACCCTCAACAGGGTTCTCTGGAAACACCATATATTTT.

V and J are TRBV10-3 and TRBJ2-5; the match to TRBD2 covers 9 bases. CDR1 and CDR2 (germline): ENHRY, SYGVKD. This CDR3 is 16 amino acids long. Unmatched junction bases numbered 8, after V lost 4 bases and J lost 2 bases. CDR3 sequence: CAISGASGALQETQYF. The CDR3 nucleotides read TGTGCCATCAGTGGGGCTAGCGGGGCATTACAAGAGACCCAGTACTTC.

The J gene is TRBJ2-7, the V gene TRBV7-2; possibly TRBD1 for D (5 bases). The length of the CDR3 is 14 residues. V shed 1 base and J shed 2 bases, with 9 bases lying between them. The germline CDR1 and CDR2 sequences are SGHTA and FQGNSA. DNA of the CDR3: TGTGCCAGCAGCTTAGATCCAGGGCCCTACGAGCAGTACTTC. Protein: CASSLDPGPYEQYF.

This sequence joins TRBV7-9 and TRBJ1-1, with 7 nucleotides matching TRBD1. This CDR3 is 14 amino acids long. CDR1 and CDR2 (germline): SEHNR, FQNEAQ (reference sequence). V was clipped by 4 bases and J by 3 bases; unmatched bases: 5. CDR3 amino acids: CASSSDRHYTEAFF. The CDR3, as DNA: TGTGCCAGCAGCTCGGACAGGCACTACACTGAAGCTTTCTTT. Combining the CDR3 with reference TRBV7-9 and TRBJ1-1 gives the whole variable domain DTGVSQNPRHKITKRGQNVTFRCDPISEHNRLYWYRQTLGQGPEFLTYFQNEAQLEKSRLLSDRFSAERPKGSFSTLEIQRTEQGDSAMYLCASSSDRHYTEAFFGQGTRLTVV.

The rearrangement uses TRBV6-2 or TRBV6-3 and TRBJ2-7, with D possibly TRBD1 on 6 matching bases. V was cut by 0 bases and J by 3 bases, with 12 bases left in between. CDR3 size: 15 residues. Germline lookup yields CDR1 MNHEY and CDR2 SVGEGT. The CDR3, as DNA: TGTGCCAGCAGTTACTCGAAAAGCAGGGGCTACGAGCAGTACTTC. The encoded protein is CASSYSKSRGYEQYF.

This chain uses TRBV6-5 with TRBJ1-5, with TRBD1 matching over 7 bases. Germline CDR1 reads MNHEY; CDR2 reads SVGAGI. J lost 2 bases, V lost 5 bases, and 3 bases had no gene match. The CDR3 sequence is 14 residues long. CDR3 sequence reads: CASSRQGGNQPQHF. DNA of the CDR3: TGTGCCAGCAGTAGACAGGGAGGCAATCAGCCCCAGCATTTT.

This clone has only one observation. DNA of the CDR3: TGTGCCAGCAGCTTGGCGGCGGGGGGGCCTGGAGATACGCAGTATTTT. Protein sequence: CASSLAAGGPGDTQYF. The V gene is TRBV7-2, the J gene TRBJ2-3; 9 nucleotides line up with TRBD2. Germline V lookup: CDR1 SGHTA, CDR2 FQGNSA. J was trimmed by 5 bases and V by 3 bases; bases with no gene match: 9. CDR3 length: 16 amino acids.

This clone has only one observation. The J gene is TRBJ2-7, the V gene TRBV9; possible D gene TRBD1, 9 bases. Germline assignment: CDR1 SGDLS and CDR2 YYNGEE. V was shortened by 0 bases and J by 0 bases, with 16 bases between the two germline ends. This CDR3 is 17 amino acids long. Here the CDR3 DNA reads TGTGCCAGCAGCGTAGCCGGGACAGGGACTAGCTCCTACGAGCAGTACTTC. This translates into CASSVAGTGTSSYEQYF.

CDR3 sequence reads: CASSTAAALPAGYTF. In nucleotides, the CDR3 is TGTGCCAGTAGCACGGCGGCAGCACTCCCAGCAGGCTACACCTTC. The chain joins TRBV19 to TRBJ1-2; D gene uncertain. The germline V gene encodes CDR1 LNHDA and CDR2 SQIVND (reference sequence). This CDR3 is built from 15 residues. V lost 6 bases to trimming and J lost 8 bases, with 22 bases between them.

The chain recombines TRBV5-1 with TRBJ1-4, with D hard to call. Germline CDR1 SGHRS, CDR2 YFSETQ. This CDR3 spans 13 amino acids. V gave up 4 bases and J gave up 4 bases, with 8 bases separating them. In DNA, the CDR3 is TGCGCCAGCAGCACGGGTATTAATGAAAAACTGTTTTTT. It yields the protein CASSTGINEKLFF.

The rearrangement links TRBV25-1 to TRBJ1-2; 8 positions agree with TRBD1. The length of the CDR3 is 15 residues. Germline lookup yields CDR1 MGHDK and CDR2 SYGVNS. With V trimmed by 1 base and J by 4 bases, 5 bases remained unmatched. CDR3 coding DNA: TGTGCCAGCAGTGAATCAGGGACAGGCGGCTATGGCTACACCTTC. Amino acids: CASSESGTGGYGYTF.